Given below is one TCR beta chain in context. Its specificity is not known. These data are taken from a study of a mutant IDH1 vaccine in newly diagnosed glioma. Study-level points and caveats: There were vaccine-induced immune responses in around 93% of the patients.

Trimming removed 5 bases at V and 3 bases at J, with 17 bases between. This CDR3 has 15 amino acids. Germline values: CDR1 SGHRS, CDR2 YFSETQ. TCRdb's copy holds only in-frame clones and misses some; the assay was immunoSEQ multiplex PCR. Here the sample spans around 34,000 clones, roughly 81% being singletons. Regarding time point: week 23, last vaccination. Alongside topical imiquimod, each dose of vaccine comprised 300 ug of mutant IDH1 20-mer peptide. Material: PBMCs, obtained from a glioma patient whose treatment included an IDH1 peptide vaccine. The receptor's source is a man in his forties or fifties with glioma. The rearrangement links TRBV5-1 to TRBJ1-1; D is perhaps TRBD1 (5 bases). For the CDR3, the DNA is TGCGCCAGCAGATCGAGAGAGGGGCCGGACACTGAAGCTTTCTTT. Encoded protein: CASRSREGPDTEAFF.